The 23 T cell receptor beta chains below come from one sample, sequenced in a study of T cell repertoires in cytomegalovirus infection. These TCRs are of unknown antigen specificity. TCRdb processed the reads anew with MiXCR; each CDR3 protein has one entry. Of roughly 990,000 distinct CDR3 sequences in the sample, approximately 30% were seen once. The sequences come from cultured CD8+ T cells from PBMCs, collected from culture after CMV antigen stimulation. The source of these receptors is a human donor in good health (CMV status not recorded). Some clones in this sample may be carry-over from other donors' samples.

The chain couples TRBV7-9 to TRBJ2-1, with TRBD2 matching over 9 bases. The V gene's germline CDR1 is SEHNR and CDR2 FQNEAQ (reference sequence). The CDR3 runs 14 residues. Trimming removed 3 bases from V and 5 bases from J; junction bases left unmatched: 2. The CDR3 loop reads CASSFGGGDNEQFF. DNA for the CDR3: TGTGCCAGCAGCTTTGGCGGGGGGGACAATGAGCAGTTCTTC.

This clonotype was detected ten times or more. The chain combines TRBV24-1 with TRBJ2-1, with D unclear. Trimming took off 3 bases at V and 6 bases at J, with 2 bases between the two ends. The CDR3 runs 11 residues. Germline assignment: CDR1 KGHDR and CDR2 SFDVKD. DNA of the CDR3: TGTGCCACCAGTGATCGCAATGAGCAGTTCTTC. Its protein product is CATSDRNEQFF.

Comments on this clonotype: This clone may be a read error of a much larger clone one base away. In DNA form, the CDR3 reads TGTGCCAGCGGGAGACAGGACTACAATGAGCAGTTCTTC. It specifies CASGRQDYNEQFF. The rearrangement links TRBV6-2 or TRBV6-3 to TRBJ2-1, with a possible D match to TRBD1 (6 bases). Germline V gives CDR1 MNHEY, CDR2 SVGEGT. CDR3 length: 13 amino acids. Trimming took 8 bases from V and 3 from J, leaving 11 bases between them.

A word on this clonotype: Germline and junction disagree at one end, which may indicate a read error. This chain joins TRBV7-6 and TRBJ2-2, with 9 bases matching TRBD1. Germline lookup yields CDR1 SGHVS and CDR2 FNYEAQ. There are 18 residues in the CDR3. This chain's CDR3 is CASSRPGTGLGNTGELFF. CDR3 bases: TGTGCTAGCAGCCGGCCCGGGACAGGGTTGGGGAACACCGGGGAGCTGTTTTTT. Variable domain in full (rest from reference TRBV7-6 and TRBJ2-2): GAGVSQSPRYKVTKRGQDVALRCDPISGHVSLYWYRQALGQGPEFLTYFNYEAQQDKSGLPNDRFSAERPEGSISTLTIQRTEQRDSAMYRCASSRPGTGLGNTGELFFGEGSRLTVL.

This clonotype was detected only a few times. This chain uses TRBV29-1 with TRBJ2-5, with 9 bases matching TRBD1. The germline V gene has CDR1 SQVTM and CDR2 ANQGSEA. This CDR3 is built from 15 residues. V lost 6 bases, J lost 4 bases, and 12 bases stayed unmatched. For the CDR3, the DNA is TGCAGCGTCGAATGGGTCACAGGGGGCCGAGAGACCCAGTACTTC. It is translated as CSVEWVTGGRETQYF.

The chain couples TRBV6-1 to TRBJ2-1; 7 bases map to TRBD1. The CDR3 is 14 residues long. The trim removed 5 bases at V and 14 bases at J, leaving 15 bases unmatched. Germline V gene sequence: CDR1 MNHNS, CDR2 SASEGT. The CDR3 DNA reads as TGTGCCAGCAGTTATCTGGGACAGATTATGGGGGAGTTCTTC. This encodes CASSYLGQIMGEFF.

This clonotype was seen a handful of times. The CDR3 DNA is TGTGCCAGCAGCCAAGAACAGCGGGGGGCGGGAACCGGGGAGCTGTTTTTT. Residues: CASSQEQRGAGTGELFF. The rearrangement joins TRBV4-2 to TRBJ2-2, with TRBD2 identical over 9 bases. The CDR3 consists of 17 residues. Germline CDR1 LGHNA, CDR2 YNFKEQ. Trimming removed 0 bases from V and 5 bases from J; junction bases left unmatched: 7.

This sequence joins TRBV12-3 or TRBV12-4 and TRBJ2-7, with 7 bases lining up with TRBD2. V was pared by 6 bases and J by 5 bases, with 7 bases of the junction left unmatched. CDR3 length: 13 residues. The CDR3 is CASSPTGGDEQYF. CDR3 coding DNA: TGTGCCAGCAGCCCTACGGGGGGAGACGAGCAGTACTTC.

The V call is TRBV25-1, the J call TRBJ1-5, with 12 bases fitting TRBD1. Per the germline V gene, CDR1 is MGHDK and CDR2 is SYGVNS. V lost 2 bases to trimming and J lost 2 bases; unmatched junction nucleotides: 13. The CDR3 runs 20 residues. CDR3 DNA sequence: TGTGCCAGCAGTGAACTCCCCCACCTAGGGACAGGGGGCGGCAATCAGCCCCAGCATTTT. Translating gives CASSELPHLGTGGGNQPQHF.

This clonotype was counted between two and nine times. The gene calls are TRBV10-3 and TRBJ2-3; possible D gene TRBD2, 6 bases. The CDR3 length is 15 residues. The V end was cut by 6 bases, the J end by 2 bases, with 15 bases between. CDR1 and CDR2 from the germline V gene are ENHRY and SYGVKD. For the CDR3, the DNA is TGTGCCATCAGAACGGGGACTCAGACCACAGATACGCAGTATTTT. It encodes CAIRTGTQTTDTQYF.

The chain links TRBV7-9 to TRBJ2-1, with 13 bases lining up with TRBD2. Germline CDR1 is SEHNR and CDR2 is FQNEAQ (reference sequence). The CDR3 covers 15 residues. V lost 5 bases and J lost 9; bases outside the gene matches: 7. CDR3 residues: CASSAGLAGTGEQFF. The CDR3 DNA sequence: TGTGCCAGCAGCGCGGGACTAGCGGGAACGGGTGAGCAGTTCTTC.

The chain couples TRBV5-6 to TRBJ2-2, with D possibly being TRBD1 or TRBD2 (5 bases each). The CDR3 consists of 16 residues. Germline lookup yields CDR1 SGHDT and CDR2 YYEEEE. Trimming took off 7 bases at V and 1 base at J, with 17 bases between the two ends. As DNA, the CDR3 is TGTGCCAGCTGCTCTTCCAGGGACCGGAACACCGGGGAGCTGTTTTTT. Translated: CASCSSRDRNTGELFF. Full variable domain (outside the CDR3, taken from reference TRBV5-6 and TRBJ2-2): DAGVTQSPTHLIKTRGQQVTLRCSPKSGHDTVSWYQQALGQGPQFIFQYYEEEERQRGNFPDRFSGHQFPNYSSELNVNALLLGDSALYLCASCSSRDRNTGELFFGEGSRLTVL.

This clonotype was recorded a few times. This rearrangement joins TRBV6-5 to TRBJ2-3; TRBD1 aligns across 8 bases. The V gene end was trimmed by 5 bases and the J gene end by 4 bases; junction bases not matched to a gene: 8. This CDR3 has 15 residues. Germline V gene data show CDR1 as MNHEY and CDR2 as SVGAGI. The CDR3: CASSRDRGLADTQYF. The CDR3 DNA reads as TGTGCCAGCAGTCGCGACAGGGGACTGGCAGATACGCAGTATTTT.

As to this clonotype: The junction shows a germline mismatch at one end, possibly a read error. The chain recombines TRBV6-1 with TRBJ2-3; TRBD1 or TRBD2 may be the D gene (5 bases each). Germline V gives CDR1 MNHNS, CDR2 SASEGT. There are 16 residues in the CDR3. As DNA, the CDR3 is TGTGCCAGCAGTCTCCAGGGTAGCTCTAGCACAGATACGAAGTATTTT. Its protein product is CASSLQGSSSTDTKYF.

Many counts were recorded for this clonotype. V usage is TRBV7-2 and J usage is TRBJ1-2; D gene unclear. Trimming took off 4 bases at V and 8 bases at J, with 11 bases between the two ends. CDR1 SGHTA and CDR2 FQGNSA come from the germline V gene. The CDR3 runs to 12 residues. Here the CDR3 DNA reads TGTGCCAGCAGCTCGCCGGGAAGGGGCTACACCTTC. It translates to CASSSPGRGYTF.

The gene calls are TRBV6-6 and TRBJ1-2; D possibly corresponds to TRBD1 (6 bases). This CDR3 has 12 amino acids. Per germline, CDR1 MNHNY and CDR2 SVGAGI (reference sequence). Trimming cost V 5 bases and J 8 bases, with 12 bases left between them. CDR3 nucleotides: TGTGCCAGCAGTCCGGGACATACGGGCTACACCTTC. The encoded protein is CASSPGHTGYTF.

This chain links TRBV19 with TRBJ2-1, with 9 bases lining up with TRBD1. Trimming cost V 5 bases and J 5 bases; bases outside gene matches: 13. The germline CDR1 and CDR2 sequences are LNHDA and SQIVND (reference sequence). The CDR3 loop spans 17 amino acids. CDR3 amino acids: CASSARTGTGINNEQFF. The CDR3 bases are TGTGCCAGTAGTGCCCGAACCGGGACAGGGATAAACAATGAGCAGTTCTTC.

The chain joins TRBV12-5 to TRBJ2-6, with 7 bases fitting TRBD1. Germline values: CDR1 LGHNT, CDR2 FRNRAP. The CDR3 is 17 residues long. J lost 0 bases, V lost 6 bases, and 8 bases had no gene match. The CDR3 DNA reads TGTGCTAGTGGGCCAGGGGGTCCCCCCTCTGGGGCCAACGTCCTGACTTTC. Translating gives CASGPGGPPSGANVLTF. Variable domain in full (rest from reference TRBV12-5 and TRBJ2-6): DARVTQTPRHKVTEMGQEVTMRCQPILGHNTVFWYRQTMMQGLELLAYFRNRAPLDDSGMPKDRFSAEMPDATLATLKIQPSEPRDSAVYFCASGPGGPPSGANVLTFGAGSRLTVL.

The chain joins TRBV4-1 to TRBJ2-1; 14 bases are a match to TRBD2. CDR1 is MGHRA, CDR2 YSYEKL, per germline. The CDR3 is made up of 17 amino acids. V was pared by 4 bases and J by 7 bases, with 9 bases of the junction left unmatched. This CDR3 reads CASSPSGLAGALNEQFF. The CDR3 coding sequence is TGCGCCAGCAGCCCTTCGGGACTAGCGGGGGCCCTGAATGAGCAGTTCTTC.

In its sample, this clonotype was seen many times. The V and J genes are TRBV29-1 and TRBJ1-2; 10 bases are a match to TRBD1. Germline V gives CDR1 SQVTM, CDR2 ANQGSEA. J gave up 4 bases and V 5 bases, and 13 bases lay outside the gene matches. This CDR3 contains 16 residues. The CDR3: CSVPSVRDRGIYGYTF. CDR3 DNA: TGCAGCGTTCCAAGTGTCCGGGACAGGGGTATCTATGGCTACACCTTC.

The J gene is TRBJ1-1, the V gene TRBV5-4, with D unresolved. The germline gives CDR1 SGHNT, CDR2 YYREEE (reference sequence). Between the trimmed V and J ends, which lost 2 bases and 3 bases, there was a span of 11 bases. CDR3 length equals 14 residues. The CDR3 loop is CASSLKGADTEAFF. CDR3 coding DNA: TGTGCCAGCAGCTTAAAGGGAGCGGACACTGAAGCTTTCTTT.

As regards this clonotype: Since a much larger clone is just one base distant, this may be a read error. The V call is TRBV7-3, the J call TRBJ1-4; D is perhaps TRBD1 (5 bases). The CDR3 sequence is 16 residues long. Germline CDR1 is SGHTA and CDR2 is FQGTGA. The CDR3 DNA follows: TGTGCCAACAGCTCTCCCCCGACAGAATATAATGAAAAACTGTTTTTT. Translated: CANSSPPTEYNEKLFF.

There are many counts of this clonotype. The chain combines TRBV7-6 with TRBJ2-1; 12 bases align to TRBD2. V shed 5 bases, J shed 4 bases, and the junction held 6 bases outside the gene matches. This CDR3 is built from 16 residues. Germline V gene lookup returns CDR1 SGHVS and CDR2 FNYEAQ. CDR3 DNA sequence: TGTGCCAGCAGCGTCGGACTAGCGGGGCTTTACAATGAGCAGTTCTTC. Translated, it gives CASSVGLAGLYNEQFF.